These 12 T cell receptor beta chains were all obtained from the same sample, sequenced in a study of radiotherapy plus CTLA-4 blockade in lung cancer. The assay was immunoSEQ multiplex PCR, and TCRdb's table has in-frame clones only and misses some. The top ten clones hold around 32% of a sample with more than 10,000 clones, 84% of them seen once. The sequencing here drew on peripheral blood, taken from a patient treated with radiotherapy plus ipilimumab. The source of these receptors is a human donor with non-small cell lung cancer that progressed on radiotherapy plus ipilimumab.

The rearrangement joins TRBV5-1 to TRBJ2-3; D unclear. V lost 4 bases to trimming and J lost 1 base, with 4 bases between them. CDR1 SGHRS and CDR2 YFSETQ come from the germline V gene. The CDR3 extends over 12 amino acids. In DNA form, the CDR3 reads TGCGCCAGCAGCAGGGGCACAGATACGCAGTATTTT. It yields the protein CASSRGTDTQYF.

The chain links TRBV27 to TRBJ2-1, with 14 bases aligning to TRBD2. Germline-derived CDR1 and CDR2 are MNHEY and SMNVEV (reference sequence). This CDR3 is built from 18 residues. V lost 2 bases, J lost 3 bases, and 6 bases stayed unmatched. CDR3: CASSLGPGLAGGYNEQFF. The CDR3 nucleotides are TGTGCCAGCAGTTTAGGGCCCGGACTAGCGGGGGGCTACAATGAGCAGTTCTTC.

CDR3: CASSQDRQGPYEQYF. CDR3 in DNA: TGCGCCAGCAGCCAAGATCGACAGGGGCCCTACGAGCAGTACTTC. The chain recombines TRBV4-3 with TRBJ2-7; 8 bases match TRBD1. Germline lookup yields CDR1 LGHNA and CDR2 YSLEER. This CDR3 comprises 15 residues. J lost 2 bases, V lost 0 bases, and 3 bases had no gene match.

The chain uses TRBV19 and TRBJ2-3; the D gene is possibly TRBD2 (5 bases). V lost 7 bases and J lost 1, with 9 bases in between. CDR1 is LNHDA and CDR2 is SQIVND in the germline V gene (reference sequence). The CDR3 length is 13 residues. DNA for the CDR3: TGTGCCAGTACCCCAGCGGGCACAGATACGCAGTATTTT. Amino acids: CASTPAGTDTQYF.

As DNA, the CDR3 is TGTGCCAGCAGCCCCCAACCCCGGAACACCGGGGAGCTGTTTTTT. Translation gives CASSPQPRNTGELFF. This chain joins TRBV27 and TRBJ2-2; no definite D call. The V end was cut by 6 bases, the J end by 1 base, with 12 bases between. Germline CDR1 is MNHEY and CDR2 is SMNVEV (reference sequence). CDR3 length: 15 amino acids.

This chain links TRBV10-3 with TRBJ1-4; tentative D call: TRBD1 (5 bases). Germline V gene sequence: CDR1 ENHRY, CDR2 SYGVKD. V lost 3 bases and J 6 bases, leaving 11 bases between the germline ends. The CDR3 has 14 amino acids. The CDR3 nucleotides read TGTGCCATCAGTGACGGCGGGGGGGATGAAAAACTGTTTTTT. Amino acid sequence: CAISDGGGDEKLFF.

V and J are TRBV7-9 and TRBJ2-7; 8 nucleotides match TRBD2. Germline values: CDR1 SEHNR, CDR2 FQNEAQ (reference sequence). This CDR3 has 16 residues. Trimming cost V 5 bases and J 2 bases; bases outside gene matches: 11. This CDR3 is CASSLGGGPMTYEQYF. The CDR3 region has the DNA TGTGCCAGCAGCCTCGGGGGGGGCCCCATGACCTACGAGCAGTACTTC.

The chain recombines TRBV7-2 with TRBJ2-1; D is ambiguous. Germline V CDR1 and CDR2: SGHTA, FQGNSA. There are 16 residues in the CDR3. The V end lost 0 bases, the J end lost 0 bases, and 9 bases lay between the germline ends. Here the CDR3 DNA reads TGTGCCAGCAGCTTAGCCACAGCCGCCTCCTACAATGAGCAGTTCTTC. It translates to CASSLATAASYNEQFF.

Only a few counts were recorded for this clone. The V and J genes are TRBV5-5 and TRBJ1-6; D is ambiguous. CDR3 length: 14 residues. The V gene lost 2 bases and the J gene lost 9 bases, with 12 bases spanning the gap. Germline values: CDR1 SGHKS, CDR2 YYEKEE (reference sequence). CDR3 sequence: CASSFDKGGSPLHF. Written as DNA, the CDR3 is TGTGCCAGCAGCTTTGACAAGGGTGGTTCACCCCTCCACTTT.

This sequence joins TRBV29-1 and TRBJ1-1; 12 nucleotides line up with TRBD1. The germline V gene has CDR1 SQVTM and CDR2 ANQGSEA. The CDR3 consists of 14 residues. The ends lost 3 bases at V and 11 bases at J; junction bases unmatched: 10. The CDR3 reads CSVEVGTGGEMAFF. The DNA of the CDR3 is TGCAGCGTTGAGGTCGGGACAGGGGGCGAAATGGCTTTCTTT. Based on the CDR3 plus reference TRBV29-1 and TRBJ1-1, the full variable domain is SAVISQKPSRDICQRGTSLTIQCQVDSQVTMMFWYRQQPGQSLTLIATANQGSEATYESGFVIDKFPISRPNLTFSTLTVSNMSPEDSSIYLCSVEVGTGGEMAFFGQGTRLTVV.

In regard to this clone: Relative to the germline gene, one junction end is altered; a read error may explain this. The chain has TRBV7-7 and TRBJ1-1; no definite D call. The CDR3 sequence is 14 residues long. Germline V lookup: CDR1 SSHAT, CDR2 FNYEAQ (reference sequence). This chain's CDR3 is CASSLSDLDTEAFF. The DNA of the CDR3 is TGTGCTAGCAGCTTATCGGATTTGGACACTGAAGCTTTCTTT. The whole variable domain, remainder taken from reference TRBV7-7 and TRBJ1-1, is GAGVSQSPRYKVTKRGQDVTLRCDPISSHATLYWYQQALGQGPEFLTYFNYEAQPDKSGLPSDRFSAERPEGSISTLTIQRTEQRDSAMYRCASSLSDLDTEAFFGQGTRLTVV.

The chain employs TRBV11-1 and TRBJ2-2; D unresolved. The CDR3 extends over 14 amino acids. The V end was cut by 1 base, the J end by 1 base, with 4 bases between. In germline, CDR1 is SGHAT, CDR2 FQDESV (reference sequence). Written as DNA, the CDR3 is TGTGCCAGCAGCTTAGACCGGAACACCGGGGAGCTGTTTTTT. Translated: CASSLDRNTGELFF.